These 28 T cell receptor beta chains share one sample of origin, sequenced in a study of regulatory T cells in long-lasting Graves disease. Investigators prepared the TCR beta libraries by applying iRepertoire HTBI primers and Arm-PCR of CDR3 regions. TCRdb re-called the multiplex PCR reads with MiXCR, one entry per CDR3 protein. The table shows roughly 350,000 distinct CDR3 sequences, with 15% to 20% occurring only once. Described time point: newly diagnosed GD, antithyroid drugs for less than 3 months. PBMCs provided the RNA from which the TCR library was made. A further study also used this sample, focusing on T cells in Graves' hyperthyroidism and ophthalmopathy.

This specimen was peripheral blood mononuclear cells (PBMCs), taken at new diagnosis, from a patient treated with antithyroid drugs. Receptor source: a man aged 35 to 55 with Graves disease.

This clonotype showed up many times. This chain uses TRBV6-1 with TRBJ1-2; weak D call: TRBD1 (6 bases). Trimming removed 1 base from V and 5 bases from J, with 11 bases in between. This CDR3 has 14 residues. Per germline, CDR1 MNHNS and CDR2 SASEGT. CDR3 residues: CASSEVSTGYGYTF. As DNA, the CDR3 is TGTGCCAGCAGTGAAGTTTCGACAGGATATGGCTACACCTTC.

This clonotype was seen repeatedly, ten times or more. V is TRBV12-3 or TRBV12-4 and J is TRBJ2-1; tentative D call: TRBD1 (6 bases). This CDR3 has 16 residues. Between the trimmed V and J ends, which lost 4 bases and 7 bases, there was a span of 20 bases. The CDR3 coding sequence is TGTGCCAGCAGTTACAACGTGGGGACACCAGAAAATGAGCAGTTCTTC. The encoded protein is CASSYNVGTPENEQFF.

This clonotype was recorded at least ten times. CDR3 sequence: CASSGLQGKESPLHF. CDR3 in DNA: TGTGCCAGCAGCGGGCTACAGGGGAAGGAATCACCCCTCCACTTT. The chain joins TRBV11-2 to TRBJ1-6; 7 nucleotides agree with TRBD1. This CDR3 contains 15 residues. After removal of 5 bases from V and 10 bases from J, the junction contained 11 bases not matched to a gene. Germline CDR1 is SGHAT and CDR2 is FQNNGV. Full variable domain (rest looked up from reference TRBV11-2 and TRBJ1-6): EAGVAQSPRYKIIEKRQSVAFWCNPISGHATLYWYQQILGQGPKLLIQFQNNGVVDDSQLPKDRFSAERLKGVDSTLKIQPAKLEDSAVYLCASSGLQGKESPLHFGNGTRLTVT.

J is TRBJ2-7 and V is TRBV7-2; weak D call: TRBD2 (5 bases). Trimming removed 5 bases at V and 0 bases at J, with 17 bases between. CDR1 and CDR2 from the germline V gene are SGHTA and FQGNSA. CDR3 length: 16 residues. CDR3 loop: CTSSPNPPGSSYEQYF. The CDR3 region has the DNA TGTACCAGCAGCCCAAACCCCCCGGGAAGCTCCTACGAGCAGTACTTC.

This clonotype was found a few times. The chain employs TRBV5-1 and TRBJ1-2; D is possibly TRBD1 (5 bases). Germline lookup yields CDR1 SGHRS and CDR2 YFSETQ. There are 14 residues in the CDR3. V lost 4 bases and J lost 7, with 17 bases in between. Here the CDR3 reads CASSQAGTRGGYTF. CDR3 sequence (DNA): TGCGCCAGCAGCCAAGCCGGGACCCGAGGTGGCTACACCTTC. Based on the CDR3 plus reference TRBV5-1 and TRBJ1-2, the full variable domain is KAGVTQTPRYLIKTRGQQVTLSCSPISGHRSVSWYQQTPGQGLQFLFEYFSETQRNKGNFPGRFSGRQFSNSRSEMNVSTLELGDSALYLCASSQAGTRGGYTFGSGTRLTVV.

This clonotype occurred many times. The chain couples TRBV12-3 or TRBV12-4 to TRBJ1-1; D is undetermined. The CDR3 totals 13 residues. V lost 2 bases, J lost 1 base, and 5 bases lay in between. The CDR3 region has the DNA TGTGCCAGCAGTTTAAACACGAACACTGAAGCTTTCTTT. Its protein is CASSLNTNTEAFF.

This clonotype came up many times. The chain uses TRBV6-2 or TRBV6-3 and TRBJ1-2; D might be TRBD1 (6 bases). The germline CDR1 and CDR2 sequences are MNHEY and SVGEGT. This CDR3 spans 14 amino acids. V shed 11 bases and J shed 4 bases, with 20 bases lying between them. DNA of the CDR3: TGTGCCGGGACAAGAATGGACGGCTTCTATGGCTACACCTTC. This translates into CAGTRMDGFYGYTF.

The CDR3 DNA reads as TGTGCCAGCAGTTATGCCGGGACAGCGATTAATGAAAAACTGTTTTTT. The encoded protein is CASSYAGTAINEKLFF. The V gene is TRBV6-5, the J gene TRBJ1-4; 7 bases line up with TRBD1. The CDR3 extends over 16 amino acids. V was pared by 3 bases and J by 4 bases, with 8 bases of the junction left unmatched. In germline, CDR1 is MNHEY, CDR2 SVGAGI.

This clonotype was picked up many times. V is TRBV5-5 and J is TRBJ2-7; 10 bases map to TRBD1. In germline, CDR1 is SGHKS, CDR2 YYEKEE (reference sequence). The CDR3 contains 14 residues. V was pared by 4 bases and J by 3 bases, with 4 bases of the junction left unmatched. The CDR3 here is CASSPGQGGYEQYF. CDR3 nucleotides: TGTGCCAGCAGCCCAGGACAGGGGGGCTACGAGCAGTACTTC.

This clonotype was seen many times. The chain couples TRBV9 to TRBJ2-7; tentative D call: TRBD2 (6 bases). CDR3 length equals 14 residues. Germline CDR1 and CDR2: SGDLS and YYNGEE. Trimming pared 0 bases from V and 2 bases from J, leaving 9 bases between. DNA of the CDR3: TGTGCCAGCAGCGTAGACGCGGGGCCCTACGAGCAGTACTTC. The encoded protein is CASSVDAGPYEQYF.

This clonotype turned up a few times. V usage is TRBV5-8 and J usage is TRBJ1-5; the D gene is possibly TRBD1 (5 bases). Trimming removed 4 bases from V and 5 bases from J, with 16 bases in between. There are 15 residues in the CDR3. CDR1 SGHTS and CDR2 YDEGEE come from the germline V gene. The CDR3 coding sequence is TGTGCCAGCAGCCCAAGGGACTTTTCCTATCAGCCCCAGCATTTT. This translates into CASSPRDFSYQPQHF. Full variable domain (outside the CDR3, taken from reference TRBV5-8 and TRBJ1-5): EAGVTQSPTHLIKTRGQQATLRCSPISGHTSVYWYQQALGLGLQFLLWYDEGEERNRGNFPPRFSGRQFPNYSSELNVNALELEDSALYLCASSPRDFSYQPQHFGDGTRLSIL.

This clonotype was picked up a small number of times. The V gene is TRBV4-3, the J gene TRBJ1-5; TRBD1 is a possible D gene (5 bases). Per germline, CDR1 LGHNA and CDR2 YSLEER. Trimming stripped 2 bases from V and 5 bases from J, with 10 bases between. The CDR3 runs 14 residues. This CDR3 is CASSQREGHQPQHF. The CDR3 DNA reads TGCGCCAGCAGCCAAAGGGAGGGGCATCAGCCCCAGCATTTT.

The V gene is TRBV4-2, the J gene TRBJ2-1; 8 nucleotides agree with TRBD2. The CDR3 covers 17 residues. The trim removed 5 bases at V and 1 base at J, leaving 10 bases unmatched. CDR1 is LGHNA, CDR2 YNFKEQ, per germline. The CDR3, as DNA: TGTGCCAGCAGCGCAAACCCAGCGGGGGATTCCTACAATGAGCAGTTCTTC. It specifies CASSANPAGDSYNEQFF.

This clonotype has only one observation. The chain has TRBV20-1 and TRBJ2-7, with 9 bases fitting TRBD2. Trimming removed 5 bases from V and 0 bases from J; junction bases left unmatched: 5. The CDR3 loop spans 14 amino acids. From germline, CDR1 is DFQATT and CDR2 SNEGSKA (reference sequence). Here the CDR3 reads CSAPSGGSSYEQYF. In nucleotides, the CDR3 is TGCAGTGCTCCCAGCGGGGGGTCCTCCTACGAGCAGTACTTC.

Ten or more counts support this clonotype. This chain joins TRBV3-1 and TRBJ1-1, with D hard to call. Germline V gene sequence: CDR1 LGHDT, CDR2 YNNKEL (reference sequence). CDR3 length equals 14 residues. Trimming left V 0 bases short and J 6 bases short, with 11 bases between. The CDR3 nucleotides read TGTGCCAGCAGCCAAGAGATACTGACGTCTGAAGCTTTCTTT. Its translation: CASSQEILTSEAFF.

This rearrangement joins TRBV29-1 to TRBJ2-5, with 8 bases lining up with TRBD1. CDR3 length: 12 residues. CDR1 is SQVTM, CDR2 ANQGSEA, per germline. The trim removed 6 bases at V and 3 bases at J, leaving 3 bases unmatched. DNA for the CDR3: TGCAGCGTCGGACAGGGTAAAGAGACCCAGTACTTC. This sequence encodes CSVGQGKETQYF.

In this sample, this clonotype turned up many times. DNA for the CDR3: TGCGCCAGCAGCTTGGCTGGGAGTTTGAGTGAAGCTTTCTTT. Translation: CASSLAGSLSEAFF. The J gene is TRBJ1-1, the V gene TRBV5-1; D gene uncertain. CDR3 length: 14 residues. The germline gives CDR1 SGHRS, CDR2 YFSETQ. V shed 0 bases and J shed 7 bases, with 13 bases lying between them.

This clonotype was detected many times. The junction does not match germline at one end; this may be a read error. V gene TRBV5-1 combines with J gene TRBJ2-7, with D possibly called TRBD1 or TRBD2 (5 bases each). The CDR3 loop spans 14 amino acids. Germline loops: CDR1 SGHRS, CDR2 YFSETQ. The CDR3 DNA reads TGTGCCAGCAGTTCCGGGACGGGCTCCTACGAGCAGTACTTC. Protein sequence: CASSSGTGSYEQYF.

This sequence joins TRBV6-2 or TRBV6-3 and TRBJ1-4; TRBD1 might be the D (6 bases). CDR3 length equals 16 residues. V lost 6 bases, J lost 7 bases, and 21 bases lay in between. Germline CDR1 MNHEY, CDR2 SVGEGT. CDR3 coding DNA: TGTGCCAGCAGCCGAAGCCGGGACACCTGGAGTGAAAAACTGTTTTTT. This translates into CASSRSRDTWSEKLFF.

This clonotype was seen at least ten times. The rearrangement joins TRBV20-1 to TRBJ2-1; D possibly corresponds to TRBD2 (5 bases). The CDR3 length is 14 residues. CDR1 DFQATT and CDR2 SNEGSKA come from the germline V gene (reference sequence). V was shortened by 0 bases and J by 4 bases, with 10 bases between the two germline ends. The DNA of the CDR3 is TGCAGTGCTAGAGATGGTAAGCGGTACAATGAGCAGTTCTTC. It encodes CSARDGKRYNEQFF.

This clonotype appeared a single time. This chain connects TRBV12-3 or TRBV12-4 to TRBJ1-6; 7 bases map to TRBD1. Trimming at V came to 6 bases and at J to 8 bases, leaving 10 bases not matched to a gene. The CDR3 is 15 residues long. The chain's CDR3 is CASRLRGQGDSPLHF. For the CDR3, the DNA is TGTGCCAGCAGGCTGCGAGGGCAGGGGGATTCACCCCTCCACTTT.

A word on this clonotype: It may be a read error: a sequence one base away is much more abundant. The rearrangement uses TRBV6-2 or TRBV6-3 and TRBJ1-1; 7 positions agree with TRBD1. This CDR3 has 17 amino acids. Germline values: CDR1 MNHEY, CDR2 SVGEGT. CDR3 sequence: CASSEEGGAIMNAEAFF. The CDR3 nucleotides read TGTGCCAGCAGTGAAGAAGGGGGCGCAATAATGAACGCTGAAGCTTTCTTT.

This sequence joins TRBV20-1 and TRBJ1-2; 7 positions agree with TRBD1. The CDR3 is 14 residues long. Germline CDR1 reads DFQATT; CDR2 reads SNEGSKA (reference sequence). V lost 0 bases to trimming and J lost 6 bases; unmatched junction nucleotides: 7. Here the CDR3 reads CSARDPDRVHGYTF. As DNA, the CDR3 is TGCAGTGCTAGAGATCCTGACAGGGTGCATGGCTACACCTTC.

This clonotype was detected many times. The genes are TRBV27 and TRBJ2-1; D not resolved. The V gene lost 8 bases and the J gene lost 0 bases, with 8 bases spanning the gap. This CDR3 is 13 amino acids long. Germline V gene data show CDR1 as MNHEY and CDR2 as SMNVEV (reference sequence). The CDR3 bases are TGTGCCAGCCGGTCGGTCTCCTACAATGAGCAGTTCTTC. It specifies CASRSVSYNEQFF.

A few counts support this clonotype. The chain employs TRBV11-2 and TRBJ2-7; D ambiguous. Trimming took off 6 bases at V and 3 bases at J, with 15 bases between the two ends. The CDR3 spans 14 residues. Germline V gene data show CDR1 as SGHAT and CDR2 as FQNNGV. This chain's CDR3 is CASRNGWVSYEQYF. Here the CDR3 DNA reads TGTGCCAGCAGAAACGGGTGGGTTAGCTACGAGCAGTACTTC. The full variable domain, completed using reference TRBV11-2 and TRBJ2-7, is EAGVAQSPRYKIIEKRQSVAFWCNPISGHATLYWYQQILGQGPKLLIQFQNNGVVDDSQLPKDRFSAERLKGVDSTLKIQPAKLEDSAVYLCASRNGWVSYEQYFGPGTRLTVT.

The CDR3 sequence: CSARDPLAGGGETQYF. The CDR3 DNA follows: TGCAGTGCTAGAGATCCCCTAGCGGGGGGGGGAGAGACCCAGTACTTC. The chain has TRBV20-1 and TRBJ2-5, with 12 bases fitting TRBD2. The germline gives CDR1 DFQATT, CDR2 SNEGSKA (reference sequence). The CDR3 is made up of 16 amino acids. Trimming took 0 bases from V and 4 from J; bases not matched to a gene: 6.

This clonotype was recorded at least ten times. CDR3: CASIGGETQYF. In DNA, the CDR3 is TGTGCCAGCATAGGAGGAGAGACCCAGTACTTC. The V gene is TRBV27, the J gene TRBJ2-5, with a possible D match to TRBD2 (5 bases). The germline gives CDR1 MNHEY, CDR2 SMNVEV (reference sequence). V lost 7 bases, J lost 4 bases, and 7 bases lay in between. CDR3 length equals 11 residues.

This clonotype was counted ten times or more. The CDR3 nucleotides read TGTGCCAGCAGCCTATCGGGACTAGCGGGGGCTAGTGAGCAGTTCTTC. This codes for CASSLSGLAGASEQFF. The V and J genes are TRBV11-2 and TRBJ2-1, with 14 nucleotides matching TRBD2. With V trimmed by 5 bases and J by 9 bases, 9 bases remained unmatched. The CDR3 is made up of 16 amino acids. Germline CDR1 SGHAT, CDR2 FQNNGV.